This paragraph covers one T cell receptor beta chain sequence. Its antigen is unidentified. This CDR3 spans 16 amino acids. Trimming cost V 5 bases and J 3 bases; bases outside gene matches: 4. Germline CDR1 is SGHTA and CDR2 is FQGNSA. Libraries were prepared by immunoSEQ multiplex PCR; TCRdb keeps only in-frame clonotypes and omits some of them. The data show hundreds of thousands of clones, around 73% seen once. These data are taken from a study of shared clonotypes between healthy human individuals. Findings of the study overall: Few donors restricted represented genetic and exposure-history diversity.

The chain employs TRBV7-2 and TRBJ2-2; 12 bases align to TRBD2. Sequencing was performed on memory CD4+ T cells sorted from blood. Subset defined: CD45RA-negative fraction. The TCR sequence derives from a woman aged 30 to 39 in good health. CDR3 nucleotide sequence: TGTGCCAGCAGCACTAGCGGGAGGATATACACCGGGGAGCTGTTTTTT. Amino acid sequence: CASSTSGRIYTGELFF.